Below, one T cell receptor beta chain is given with its context. This entry is derived from a study of cytomegalovirus exposure and HLA in healthy donors. Profiling relied on immunoSEQ multiplex PCR, and the TCRdb table lists in-frame clones only, not all of them. The data hold some 310,000 clones, with 88% observed a single time. The ends were cut back, 0 bases at V and 11 bases at J, with 14 bases in the middle. From germline, CDR1 is SGDLS and CDR2 YYNGEE. The CDR3 has 13 residues. This chain uses TRBV9 with TRBJ1-1, with TRBD1 as a possible D gene (6 bases). Sequenced material: PBMCs. This TCR derives from a man aged 30-40 years in good health and CMV-seronegative. For the CDR3, the DNA is TGTGCCAGCAGCGTAGCTACGGGGGGCTTGGCTTTCTTT. Its translation is CASSVATGGLAFF.